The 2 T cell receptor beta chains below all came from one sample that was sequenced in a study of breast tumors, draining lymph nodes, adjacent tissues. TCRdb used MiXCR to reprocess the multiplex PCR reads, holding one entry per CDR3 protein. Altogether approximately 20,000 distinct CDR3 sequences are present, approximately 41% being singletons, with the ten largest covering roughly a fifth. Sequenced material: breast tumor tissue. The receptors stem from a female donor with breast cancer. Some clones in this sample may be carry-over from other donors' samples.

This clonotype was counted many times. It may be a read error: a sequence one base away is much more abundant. The CDR3 DNA follows: TGCAGTGCCCCTTCCCCGAGCTCCTACACTGAGCAGTTCTTC. It specifies CSAPSPSSYTEQFF. The chain links TRBV20-1 to TRBJ2-1; D ambiguous. Germline-derived CDR1 and CDR2 are DFQATT and SNEGSKA (reference sequence). This CDR3 is built from 14 residues.

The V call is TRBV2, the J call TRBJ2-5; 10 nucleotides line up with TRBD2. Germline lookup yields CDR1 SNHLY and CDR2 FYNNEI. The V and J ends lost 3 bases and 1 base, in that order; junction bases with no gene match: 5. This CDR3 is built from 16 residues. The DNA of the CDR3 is TGTGCCAGCAGTGAGGGCTCTAGCGGGAGCCAAGAGACCCAGTACTTC. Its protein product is CASSEGSSGSQETQYF.